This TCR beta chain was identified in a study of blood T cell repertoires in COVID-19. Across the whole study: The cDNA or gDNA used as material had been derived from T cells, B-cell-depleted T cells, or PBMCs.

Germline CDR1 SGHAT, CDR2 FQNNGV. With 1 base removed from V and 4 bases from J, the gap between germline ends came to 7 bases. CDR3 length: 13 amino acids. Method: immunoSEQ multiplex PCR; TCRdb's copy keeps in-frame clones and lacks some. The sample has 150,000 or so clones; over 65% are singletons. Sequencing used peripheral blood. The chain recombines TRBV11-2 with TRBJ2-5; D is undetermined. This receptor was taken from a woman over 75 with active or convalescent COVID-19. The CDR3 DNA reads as TGTGCCAGCAGCTTAGTGGGCAGAGAGACCCAGTACTTC. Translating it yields CASSLVGRETQYF.